A selection of T cell receptor beta chains follows, all from one sample in a study of blood T cell repertoires in COVID-19. Method: immunoSEQ multiplex PCR; TCRdb's copy keeps in-frame clones and lacks some. The sample includes some 300,000 clones, over 80% seen only once; the top ten take approximately 6%. Material: peripheral blood. The receptors shown here come from a woman between 45 and 65 years old with COVID-19, enrolled during active disease. Each CDR3 is given with its conserved first and last residue. D genes are given only for firm matches. Size is omitted from some rows. Given values are once, few, many or a class for expanded clones.

- - TRBJ1-5 TRBV6-2/TRBV6-3 14 CASSGRHGYQPQHF TGTGCCAGCAGTGGCCGACATGGGTATCAGCCCCAGCATTTT
TRBD1 - TRBJ1-2 TRBV7-3 18 CASSPKPPGQGSNYGYTF TGTGCCAGCAGCCCAAAACCCCCGGGACAGGGGTCTAACTATGGCTACACCTTC
TRBD1 - TRBJ2-7 TRBV6-5 14 CASSSGQGGREQYF TGTGCCAGCAGCTCAGGACAGGGTGGGCGCGAGCAGTACTTC
- once TRBJ1-1 TRBV19 14 CASSPQGMNTEAFF TGTGCCAGTAGTCCGCAGGGCATGAACACTGAAGCTTTCTTT
- - TRBJ1-2 TRBV30 15 CAWSVTLGEGYGYTF TGTGCCTGGAGTGTAACGCTCGGGGAAGGATATGGCTACACCTTC
- - TRBJ2-3 TRBV27 17 CASSPRTSGLSTDTQYF TGTGCCAGCAGTCCACGGACTTCGGGTCTGAGCACAGATACGCAGTATTTT
TRBD2 once TRBJ2-3 TRBV2 14 CASRLAGNTDTQYF TGTGCCAGCAGGCTAGCGGGTAACACAGATACGCAGTATTTT
- - TRBJ2-7 TRBV19 16 CASSISPGKRSYEQYF TGTGCCAGTAGTATCTCTCCAGGAAAAAGATCCTACGAGCAGTACTTC
TRBD1 - TRBJ1-4 TRBV3-1/TRBV3-2 15 CASSPPGQPNEKLFF TGTGCCAGCAGCCCGCCGGGACAGCCTAATGAAAAACTGTTTTTT
- - TRBJ1-2 TRBV27 13 CASSRPAGIGYTF TGTGCCAGCAGCCGTCCCGCGGGTATCGGCTACACCTTC
- - TRBJ2-2 TRBV5-1 14 CASSLMTDTGELFF TGCGCCAGCAGCTTGATGACAGACACCGGGGAGCTGTTTTTT
- - TRBJ1-6 TRBV28 16 CASSFPGAGWGSPLHF TGTGCCAGCAGTTTCCCCGGGGCGGGGTGGGGTTCACCCCTCCACTTT
- - TRBJ1-5 TRBV6-5 14 CAGGLTRGNQPQHF TGTGCCGGGGGCCTAACAAGAGGGAATCAGCCCCAGCATTTT
TRBD2 - TRBJ2-1 TRBV2 15 CASSGTSGRIGEQFF TGTGCCAGCAGTGGGACTAGCGGGAGGATCGGTGAGCAGTTCTTC
TRBD1 - TRBJ1-5 TRBV15 17 CATSRGTGIFSNQPQHF TGTGCCACCAGCAGAGGGACAGGGATTTTCAGCAATCAGCCCCAGCATTTT
- - TRBJ1-1 TRBV3-1/TRBV3-2 16 CASSHRSVGGNTEAFF TGTGCCAGCAGCCACCGATCGGTAGGGGGGAACACTGAAGCTTTCTTT
- - TRBJ2-7 TRBV7-2 15 CASSLEAWARYEQYF TGTGCCAGCAGCTTAGAGGCGTGGGCGAGATACGAGCAGTACTTC
- once TRBJ1-3 TRBV18 13 CASSQGTGNTIYF TGTGCCAGCTCACAGGGGACTGGAAACACCATATATTTT
- - TRBJ2-3 TRBV18 15 CASSPAQTSTDTQYF TGTGCCAGCTCGCCGGCGCAGACTAGCACAGATACGCAGTATTTT
TRBD1 once TRBJ2-2 TRBV25-1 14 CASKTGPNTGELFF TGTGCCAGCAAGACAGGGCCTAACACCGGGGAGCTGTTTTTT
- - TRBJ2-1 TRBV4-3 14 CASSPDNSYNEQFF TGCGCCAGCAGTCCAGACAACTCCTACAATGAGCAGTTCTTC
TRBD1 - TRBJ1-2 TRBV5-1 13 CASSLEGQGSYTF TGCGCCAGCAGCTTGGAGGGACAGGGGAGCTACACCTTC
TRBD1 - TRBJ1-2 TRBV29-1 16 CSVEDLAGTGGFGYTF TGCAGCGTTGAAGATTTGGCCGGGACAGGGGGCTTCGGCTACACCTTC
TRBD1 - TRBJ1-5 TRBV6-5 15 CASSKTGTGYQPQHF TGTGCCAGCAGTAAAACCGGGACAGGTTATCAGCCCCAGCATTTT
TRBD2 - TRBJ2-3 TRBV7-7 15 CASSLADGRGDTQYF TGTGCCAGCAGCCTAGCTGACGGGAGGGGCGATACGCAGTATTTT
- - TRBJ1-5 TRBV18 14 CASSRFSGNRPQHF TGTGCCAGCTCACGTTTCTCTGGCAATCGGCCCCAGCATTTT
- - TRBJ2-3 TRBV6-1 17 CASSEAFTSGYTDTQYF TGTGCCAGCAGTGAAGCCTTTACGAGCGGATACACAGATACGCAGTATTTT
TRBD2 - TRBJ2-2 TRBV10-3 15 CAISPSGRGFGELFF TGTGCCATCAGTCCCAGCGGGAGAGGGTTCGGGGAGCTGTTTTTT